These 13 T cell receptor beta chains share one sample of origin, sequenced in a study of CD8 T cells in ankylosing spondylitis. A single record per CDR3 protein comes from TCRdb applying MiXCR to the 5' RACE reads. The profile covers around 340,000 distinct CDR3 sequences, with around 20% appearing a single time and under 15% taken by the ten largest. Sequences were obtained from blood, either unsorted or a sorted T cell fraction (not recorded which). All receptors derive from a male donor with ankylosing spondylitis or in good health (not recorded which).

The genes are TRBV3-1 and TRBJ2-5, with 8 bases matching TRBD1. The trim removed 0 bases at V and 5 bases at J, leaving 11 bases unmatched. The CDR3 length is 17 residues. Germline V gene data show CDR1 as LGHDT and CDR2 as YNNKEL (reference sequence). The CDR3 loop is CASSQDTDRGLLETQYF. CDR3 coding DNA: TGTGCCAGCAGCCAAGACACCGACAGGGGTCTTTTGGAGACCCAGTACTTC.

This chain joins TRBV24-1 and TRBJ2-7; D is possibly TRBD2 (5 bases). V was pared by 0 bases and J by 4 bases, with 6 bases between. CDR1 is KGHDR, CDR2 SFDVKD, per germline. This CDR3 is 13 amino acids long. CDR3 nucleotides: TGTGCCACCAGTGATTTGGCGGGTTACGAGCAGTACTTC. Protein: CATSDLAGYEQYF.

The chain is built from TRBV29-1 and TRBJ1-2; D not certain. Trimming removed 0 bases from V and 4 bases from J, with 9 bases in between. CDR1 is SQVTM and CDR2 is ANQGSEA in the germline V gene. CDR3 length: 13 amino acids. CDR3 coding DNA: TGCAGCGTTGAAGATAAACGGTTCTATGGCTACACCTTC. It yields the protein CSVEDKRFYGYTF. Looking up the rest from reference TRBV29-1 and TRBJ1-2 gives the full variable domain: SAVISQKPSRDICQRGTSLTIQCQVDSQVTMMFWYRQQPGQSLTLIATANQGSEATYESGFVIDKFPISRPNLTFSTLTVSNMSPEDSSIYLCSVEDKRFYGYTFGSGTRLTVV.

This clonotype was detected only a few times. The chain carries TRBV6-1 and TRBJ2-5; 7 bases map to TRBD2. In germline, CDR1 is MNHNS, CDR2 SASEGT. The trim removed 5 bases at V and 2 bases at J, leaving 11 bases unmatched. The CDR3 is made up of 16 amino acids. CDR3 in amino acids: CASSRTSGDRQETQYF. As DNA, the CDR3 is TGTGCCAGCAGTCGGACAAGCGGGGACCGACAAGAGACCCAGTACTTC.

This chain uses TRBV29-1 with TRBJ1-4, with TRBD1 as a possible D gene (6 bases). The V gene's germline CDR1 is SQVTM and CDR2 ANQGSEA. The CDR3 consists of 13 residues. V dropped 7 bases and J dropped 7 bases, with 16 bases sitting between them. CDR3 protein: CSANRDQGEKLFF. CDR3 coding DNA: TGCAGCGCTAACAGGGATCAGGGTGAAAAACTGTTTTTT.

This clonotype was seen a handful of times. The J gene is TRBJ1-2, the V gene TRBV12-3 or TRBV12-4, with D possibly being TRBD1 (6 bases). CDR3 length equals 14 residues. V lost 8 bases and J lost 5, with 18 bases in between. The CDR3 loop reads CASYRDVGTYGYTF. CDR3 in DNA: TGTGCCAGCTACAGGGACGTTGGGACGTATGGCTACACCTTC.

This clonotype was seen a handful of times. The CDR3: CASSGGVGSSYEQYF. The CDR3 nucleotides read TGTGCCAGCAGTGGGGGGGTCGGAAGCTCCTACGAGCAGTACTTC. The J gene is TRBJ2-7, the V gene TRBV2, with D tentatively TRBD2 (6 bases). The germline V and J ends were trimmed by 4 bases and 0 bases, with 13 bases remaining between them. This CDR3 has 15 amino acids. CDR1 is SNHLY and CDR2 is FYNNEI in the germline V gene.

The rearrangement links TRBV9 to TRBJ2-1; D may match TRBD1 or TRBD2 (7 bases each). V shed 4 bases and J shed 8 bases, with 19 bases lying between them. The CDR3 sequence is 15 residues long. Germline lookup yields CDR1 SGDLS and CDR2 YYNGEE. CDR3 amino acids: CASSLDRSRGDEQFF. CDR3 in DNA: TGTGCCAGCAGCTTGGACAGGTCCCGGGGGGATGAGCAGTTCTTC.

In DNA, the CDR3 is TGCGCCAGCACGGCAGGCCGGGGCCCGAGGGCCGAGCAGTACTTC. Protein product: CASTAGRGPRAEQYF. The rearrangement links TRBV10-1 to TRBJ2-7; perhaps D is TRBD1 or TRBD2 (5 bases each). Germline V gene sequence: CDR1 WNHNN, CDR2 SYGVQD (reference sequence). CDR3 length: 15 amino acids. The V and J ends lost 7 bases and 6 bases respectively, with 22 bases between them.

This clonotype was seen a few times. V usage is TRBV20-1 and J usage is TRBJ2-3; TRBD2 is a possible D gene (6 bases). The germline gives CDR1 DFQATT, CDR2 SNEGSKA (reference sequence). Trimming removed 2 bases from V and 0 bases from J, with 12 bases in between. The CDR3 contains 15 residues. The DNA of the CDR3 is TGCAGTGCTAGACCGACTAGGATTAGCACAGATACGCAGTATTTT. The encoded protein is CSARPTRISTDTQYF.

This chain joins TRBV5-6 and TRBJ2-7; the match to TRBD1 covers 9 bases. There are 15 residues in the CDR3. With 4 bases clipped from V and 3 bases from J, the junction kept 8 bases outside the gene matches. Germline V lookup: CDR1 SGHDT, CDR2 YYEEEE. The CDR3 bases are TGTGCCAGCAGCGCTCACGGACAGGGGAGCTACGAGCAGTACTTC. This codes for CASSAHGQGSYEQYF.

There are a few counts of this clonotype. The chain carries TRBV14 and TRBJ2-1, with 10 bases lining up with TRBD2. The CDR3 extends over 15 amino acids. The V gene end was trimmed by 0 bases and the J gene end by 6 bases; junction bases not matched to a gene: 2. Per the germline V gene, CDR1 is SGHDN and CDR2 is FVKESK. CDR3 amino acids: CASSQDLAGANEQFF. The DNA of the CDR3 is TGTGCCAGCAGCCAAGATCTAGCGGGGGCCAATGAGCAGTTCTTC. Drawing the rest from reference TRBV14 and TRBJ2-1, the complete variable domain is EAGVTQFPSHSVIEKGQTVTLRCDPISGHDNLYWYRRVMGKEIKFLLHFVKESKQDESGMPNNRFLAERTGGTYSTLKVQPAELEDSGVYFCASSQDLAGANEQFFGPGTRLTVL.

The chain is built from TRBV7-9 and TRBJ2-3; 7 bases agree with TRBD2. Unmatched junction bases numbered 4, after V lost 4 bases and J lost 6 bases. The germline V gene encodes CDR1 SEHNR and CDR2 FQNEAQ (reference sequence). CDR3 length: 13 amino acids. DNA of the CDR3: TGTGCCAGCAGCTCTCCCGGGAGGGATACGCAGTATTTT. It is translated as CASSSPGRDTQYF. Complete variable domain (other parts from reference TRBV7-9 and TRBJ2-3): DTGVSQNPRHKITKRGQNVTFRCDPISEHNRLYWYRQTLGQGPEFLTYFQNEAQLEKSRLLSDRFSAERPKGSFSTLEIQRTEQGDSAMYLCASSSPGRDTQYFGPGTRLTVL.